The 9 T cell receptor beta chains below all came from one sample that was sequenced in a study of blood T cell repertoires in COVID-19. The method was immunoSEQ multiplex PCR; TCRdb's version includes in-frame clones alone and lacks a portion of them. The sample includes about 300,000 clones, roughly nine tenths seen only once; the top ten take less than 3%. Sequencing was performed on PBMCs or T cells enriched from blood (not recorded which). The receptors here all came from a woman in her forties or fifties who had been exposed to COVID-19.

Concerning this clone itself: Other DNA variants within this sample encode the same CDR3. The rearrangement uses TRBV7-2 and TRBJ1-1; 7 bases are a match to TRBD1. The J segment lost 11 bases and the V segment lost 4 bases, leaving 10 bases of the junction unmatched. Germline-derived CDR1 and CDR2 are SGHTA and FQGNSA. This CDR3 has 13 residues. CDR3 sequence (DNA): TGTGCCAGCAGCTACGAGAGGGGGCGGCCGGCTTTCTTT. This encodes CASSYERGRPAFF.

The chain has TRBV27 and TRBJ1-1, with 7 nucleotides matching TRBD1. V was clipped by 4 bases and J by 1 base; unmatched bases: 3. The CDR3 has 14 residues. Germline CDR1 MNHEY, CDR2 SMNVEV (reference sequence). CDR3 DNA: TGTGCCAGCAGTTCCAGGGGGTGGAACACTGAAGCTTTCTTT. This codes for CASSSRGWNTEAFF.

Concerning this clone itself: At the DNA level, this CDR3 is encoded by other sequences in the same sample as well. V is TRBV6-1 and J is TRBJ2-5; 10 positions match TRBD2. This CDR3 spans 16 amino acids. Looked up from germline, CDR1 is MNHNS and CDR2 is SASEGT. Trimming took 2 bases from V and 1 from J; bases not matched to a gene: 4. This CDR3 is CASSESLAGGQETQYF. The CDR3 DNA is TGTGCCAGCAGTGAATCATTAGCGGGGGGCCAAGAGACCCAGTACTTC.

This clone showed up just a few times. This chain uses TRBV4-1 with TRBJ1-3, with D perhaps TRBD1 (5 bases). In germline, CDR1 is MGHRA, CDR2 YSYEKL. Between the trimmed V and J ends, which lost 3 bases and 0 bases, there was a span of 21 bases. The CDR3 is 19 residues long. The CDR3 bases are TGCGCCAGCAGCCATCCTGGCGGGGCTAGTCTAGACTCTGGAAACACCATATATTTT. Its translation: CASSHPGGASLDSGNTIYF.

The J gene is TRBJ2-3, the V gene TRBV19; 9 nucleotides line up with TRBD2. Germline lookup yields CDR1 LNHDA and CDR2 SQIVND (reference sequence). J lost 2 bases, V lost 4 bases, and 4 bases had no gene match. This CDR3 spans 15 amino acids. The CDR3 DNA follows: TGTGCCAGTAGTACAGCGGGGGGCCTCACAGATACGCAGTATTTT. This codes for CASSTAGGLTDTQYF.

The chain links TRBV30 to TRBJ2-3, with D perhaps matching TRBD1 (8 bases). V gave up 3 bases and J gave up 5 bases, with 12 bases separating them. CDR3 length equals 13 residues. The germline V gene encodes CDR1 GTSNPN and CDR2 SVGIG (reference sequence). CDR3 amino acids: CAWRQGGKDTQYF. CDR3 nucleotides: TGTGCCTGGAGACAGGGGGGGAAAGATACGCAGTATTTT.

V and J are TRBV11-3 and TRBJ2-7; TRBD1 matches 10 bases. With V trimmed by 5 bases and J by 5 bases, 9 bases remained unmatched. Germline V gene sequence: CDR1 SGHNT, CDR2 YENEEA. The CDR3 is made up of 15 amino acids. For the CDR3, the DNA is TGTGCCAGCAGCCCTGGGACAGGGGATTTCAACGAGCAGTACTTC. It translates to CASSPGTGDFNEQYF.

CDR3 nucleotides: TGTGCCAGCAGTGAGCGACAGAGGAACACTGAAGCTTTCTTT. It yields the protein CASSERQRNTEAFF. The J gene is TRBJ1-1, the V gene TRBV2; D possibly corresponds to TRBD1 (5 bases). The V end was cut by 3 bases, the J end by 1 base, with 9 bases between. Germline CDR1 reads SNHLY; CDR2 reads FYNNEI. The CDR3 extends over 14 amino acids.

The chain joins TRBV6-5 to TRBJ1-6, with D perhaps TRBD1 (5 bases). Per the germline V gene, CDR1 is MNHEY and CDR2 is SVGAGI. CDR3 length equals 15 residues. Trimming pared 6 bases from V and 7 bases from J, leaving 16 bases between. The CDR3 DNA is TGTGCCAGCAGCCTAGATGGGGCCGGAAATTCACCCCTCCACTTT. Its translation: CASSLDGAGNSPLHF.